The sequence of this T cell receptor (beta chain) was determined in a study of B cell selection in AIRE deficiency. Conventional CD4 T cells were sorted as CD4+CD127+ cells. This CDR3 is built from 14 residues. TCRdb keeps only in-frame clones here, not all; method: immunoSEQ multiplex PCR. The data hold more than 25,000 clones, with roughly 95% observed a single time. Study-level points and caveats: Of about 4,000 shared Treg TCRbeta sequences, over 25% were healthy-only, just under 9.5% patient-only. Shorter CDR3s marked shared Treg sequences, biased toward few non-templated insertions. Tconv and Treg cells from AIRE-deficient patients resembled healthy donors in TCRBV usage, CDR3 length and diversity. About 29% of healthy-shared Treg sequences were found among patient Tconv cells.

On this clone: The antigen remains unidentified.

The V gene is TRBV21-1, the J gene TRBJ1-1. TRBV21-1 constitutes a pseudogene. Sequencing was performed on CD4+CD127+ conventional T cells sorted from PBMCs. The source is a human donor in good health. Here the CDR3 reads CASMRTRKRTEAFF. The CDR3 DNA sequence: TGTGCCAGCATGCGGACGAGAAAAAGAACTGAAGCTTTCTTT.